This is a list of T cell receptor beta chains from one sample in a study of cytomegalovirus exposure and HLA in healthy donors. Assay used: immunoSEQ multiplex PCR; TCRdb lists only in-frame clones, some missing. Of under 150,000 clones in the sample, roughly 82% were seen once. What was sequenced was PBMCs. The receptor source for this set is a male donor in good health and CMV-seropositive. Each CDR3 is given with its conserved first and last residue. D genes are given only for firm matches. Clone size is given for some rows only: seen once, a few or many times, or a class if the clone is expanded.

J gene: TRBJ2-3
D gene: .
V gene: TRBV25-1
clone size: .
CDR3 DNA: TGTGCCAGCAGTGTCGGTTGGGCTAAGACCACAGATACGCAGTATTTT
CDR3 protein: CASSVGWAKTTDTQYF

J gene: TRBJ2-4
D gene: .
V gene: TRBV9
clone size: .
CDR3 DNA: TGTGCCAGCAGCGTTCAACCCGGGACTCAAAACATTCAGTACTTC
CDR3 protein: CASSVQPGTQNIQYF

J gene: TRBJ2-7
D gene: TRBD2
V gene: TRBV5-1
clone size: .
CDR3 DNA: TGCGCCAGCAGCAGGGGGGGACTAGCGGGAGAAACCTACGAGCAGTACTTC
CDR3 protein: CASSRGGLAGETYEQYF

J gene: TRBJ2-5
D gene: .
V gene: TRBV5-6
clone size: .
CDR3 DNA: TGTGCCAGCAGCTTAGGGAGGATTTACGTTGCAGAGACCCAGTACTTC
CDR3 protein: CASSLGRIYVAETQYF

J gene: TRBJ2-7
D gene: .
V gene: TRBV7-8
clone size: .
CDR3 DNA: TGTGCCAGCAGCTTAGAAGCAGGGGACTACGAGCAGTACTTC
CDR3 protein: CASSLEAGDYEQYF

J gene: TRBJ1-2
D gene: TRBD1
V gene: TRBV19
clone size: .
CDR3 DNA: TGTGCCAGTAGTACCGGGACAGGGAGGTTTGTCTACACCTTC
CDR3 protein: CASSTGTGRFVYTF

J gene: TRBJ1-3
D gene: .
V gene: TRBV11-1
clone size: .
CDR3 DNA: TGTGCCAGCAGCTTAGGGCGACGGAGCTCTGGAAACACCATATATTTT
CDR3 protein: CASSLGRRSSGNTIYF

J gene: TRBJ1-4
D gene: TRBD1
V gene: TRBV6-1
clone size: .
CDR3 DNA: TGTGCCAGCACGGGACAGTTGAATGAAAAACTGTTTTTT
CDR3 protein: CASTGQLNEKLFF

J gene: TRBJ1-3
D gene: .
V gene: TRBV5-1
clone size: .
CDR3 DNA: TGCGCCAGCAGTCCAAAGGGAGCTGGAAACACCATATATTTT
CDR3 protein: CASSPKGAGNTIYF

J gene: TRBJ2-5
D gene: TRBD2
V gene: TRBV5-1
clone size: once
CDR3 DNA: TGCGCCAGCAGGCCAGGGCTGGTACTAGCGGTCCAAGAGACCCAGTACTTC
CDR3 protein: CASRPGLVLAVQETQYF

J gene: TRBJ2-3
D gene: .
V gene: TRBV5-4
clone size: .
CDR3 DNA: TGTGCCAGCAGCTTGGGGGCGGCTAGCTCCGCAGATACGCAGTATTTT
CDR3 protein: CASSLGAASSADTQYF

J gene: TRBJ1-5
D gene: .
V gene: TRBV19
clone size: .
CDR3 DNA: TGTGCCAGTCTCCCCGGGACACTATCTAATCAGCCCCAGCATTTT
CDR3 protein: CASLPGTLSNQPQHF

J gene: TRBJ2-7
D gene: TRBD2
V gene: TRBV28
clone size: few
CDR3 DNA: TGTGCCAGCAGTTCATCCGGGACTAGCGGGGACTTC
CDR3 protein: CASSSSGTSGDF

J gene: TRBJ2-7
D gene: TRBD2
V gene: TRBV11-2
clone size: .
CDR3 DNA: TGTGCCAGCAGCTTAGAACTAGCGGGTGGGTTCGAGCAGTACTTC
CDR3 protein: CASSLELAGGFEQYF

J gene: TRBJ2-7
D gene: TRBD1
V gene: TRBV18
clone size: once
CDR3 DNA: TGTGCCAGCTCACCAACTGGCAGGGGGTACGAGCAGTACTTC
CDR3 protein: CASSPTGRGYEQYF

J gene: TRBJ2-7
D gene: .
V gene: TRBV7-2
clone size: .
CDR3 DNA: TGTGCCAGCAGTCCCGAGGCTAGCCGGTACTTC
CDR3 protein: CASSPEASRYF

J gene: TRBJ2-5
D gene: TRBD1
V gene: TRBV5-6
clone size: .
CDR3 DNA: TGTGCCAGCAGCTTGACAAGGGACAGGATGAGAGAGACCCAGTACTTC
CDR3 protein: CASSLTRDRMRETQYF

J gene: TRBJ1-2
D gene: .
V gene: TRBV25-1
clone size: .
CDR3 DNA: TGTGCCAGCAGTTCCACAGGCTATGGCTACACCTTC
CDR3 protein: CASSSTGYGYTF

J gene: TRBJ2-1
D gene: .
V gene: TRBV15
clone size: .
CDR3 DNA: TGTGCCACCAGCACCCTTTCCGTACAGCTGCCTGACAATGAGCAGTTCTTC
CDR3 protein: CATSTLSVQLPDNEQFF

J gene: TRBJ1-2
D gene: .
V gene: TRBV19
clone size: .
CDR3 DNA: TGTGCCAGTAGTATGGCCGGAGTCTATGGCTACACCTTC
CDR3 protein: CASSMAGVYGYTF

J gene: TRBJ2-1
D gene: TRBD2
V gene: TRBV5-1
clone size: .
CDR3 DNA: TGCGCCAGCAGTGCTAGCGGGATCTCCTACAATGAGCAGTTCTTC
CDR3 protein: CASSASGISYNEQFF

J gene: TRBJ2-3
D gene: TRBD1
V gene: TRBV5-1
clone size: .
CDR3 DNA: TGCGCCAGCACCCTCCGGACAGGAAACACAGATACGCAGTATTTT
CDR3 protein: CASTLRTGNTDTQYF

J gene: TRBJ1-1
D gene: .
V gene: TRBV6-5
clone size: .
CDR3 DNA: TGTGCCACCGAGGCGAACACTGAAGCTTTCTTT
CDR3 protein: CATEANTEAFF

J gene: TRBJ2-3
D gene: TRBD2
V gene: TRBV5-6
clone size: .
CDR3 DNA: TGTGCCAGCAGCTGGGGGGGGGTAGCGGAAGATACGCAGTATTTT
CDR3 protein: CASSWGGVAEDTQYF

J gene: TRBJ2-7
D gene: .
V gene: TRBV4-3
clone size: few
CDR3 DNA: TGCGCCAGCAGCCAGTTCAGGTCCTACGAGCAGTACTTC
CDR3 protein: CASSQFRSYEQYF

J gene: TRBJ2-3
D gene: TRBD2
V gene: TRBV27
clone size: once
CDR3 DNA: TGTGCCAGCAGTTTATCGATGCGGGAGAGGCCAGATACGCAGTATTTT
CDR3 protein: CASSLSMRERPDTQYF

J gene: TRBJ2-7
D gene: TRBD1
V gene: TRBV18
clone size: .
CDR3 DNA: TGTGCCAGCTCACCATCCGGGACAGGGAACGAGCAGTACTTC
CDR3 protein: CASSPSGTGNEQYF

J gene: TRBJ1-1
D gene: .
V gene: TRBV27
clone size: .
CDR3 DNA: TGTGCCAGCTCCGTCGGGGGTGAAGCTTTCTTT
CDR3 protein: CASSVGGEAFF

J gene: TRBJ2-7
D gene: .
V gene: TRBV28
clone size: .
CDR3 DNA: TGTGCCAGCAGTTTAATACAGTTCTCCTACGAGCAGTACTTC
CDR3 protein: CASSLIQFSYEQYF

J gene: TRBJ2-7
D gene: .
V gene: TRBV30
clone size: .
CDR3 DNA: TGTGCCTGGAGTGTAAACAGGGGGGGTCGCGAGCAGTACTTC
CDR3 protein: CAWSVNRGGREQYF

J gene: TRBJ2-5
D gene: TRBD2
V gene: TRBV2
clone size: .
CDR3 DNA: TGTGCCAGCAGTGAGTGGGTTGAACTAGCGGGAGGAAATATAGAGACCCAGTACTTC
CDR3 protein: CASSEWVELAGGNIETQYF

J gene: TRBJ1-1
D gene: .
V gene: TRBV4-3
clone size: .
CDR3 DNA: TGCGCCAGCAGCCTTATCAGGGCCGGGAACACTGAAGCTTTCTTT
CDR3 protein: CASSLIRAGNTEAFF

J gene: TRBJ2-1
D gene: .
V gene: TRBV2
clone size: few
CDR3 DNA: TGTGCCAGCAGTCCGGGAGTCCCAGGTTGGGAGCAGTTCTTC
CDR3 protein: CASSPGVPGWEQFF

J gene: TRBJ1-5
D gene: TRBD1
V gene: TRBV18
clone size: .
CDR3 DNA: TGTGCCAGCTCACCGGGACAGGGGGCCAATCAGCCCCAGCATTTT
CDR3 protein: CASSPGQGANQPQHF

J gene: TRBJ2-1
D gene: TRBD2
V gene: TRBV5-8
clone size: .
CDR3 DNA: TGTGCCAGCAGCCTGGGGCTAGGAATTAGCGGGCGCGATGAGCAGTTCTTC
CDR3 protein: CASSLGLGISGRDEQFF

J gene: TRBJ2-7
D gene: .
V gene: TRBV6-4
clone size: .
CDR3 DNA: TGTGCCAGCAGTGACCCGACCCGACACAGGCAGGGCTACGAGCAGTACTTC
CDR3 protein: CASSDPTRHRQGYEQYF

J gene: TRBJ2-1
D gene: .
V gene: TRBV7-2
clone size: .
CDR3 DNA: TGTGCCAGCAGCTTAGTAGGAGGGGATGAGCAGTTCTTC
CDR3 protein: CASSLVGGDEQFF

J gene: TRBJ2-1
D gene: TRBD1
V gene: TRBV4-1
clone size: .
CDR3 DNA: TGCGCCAGCAGCCAGGACAGGGCCGGCTCCTACAATGAGCAGTTCTTC
CDR3 protein: CASSQDRAGSYNEQFF

J gene: TRBJ2-5
D gene: .
V gene: TRBV7-2
clone size: .
CDR3 DNA: TGTGCCAGCAGCTTATGGGAGTCAGAGACCCAGTACTTC
CDR3 protein: CASSLWESETQYF

J gene: TRBJ1-2
D gene: TRBD1
V gene: TRBV28
clone size: .
CDR3 DNA: TGTGCCAGCAGTGAAACAGGGGGCAGCTATGGCTACACCTTC
CDR3 protein: CASSETGGSYGYTF

J gene: TRBJ1-5
D gene: .
V gene: TRBV28
clone size: .
CDR3 DNA: TGTGCCAGCAGTTTAGAGGGTAATAGCAATCAGCCCCAGCATTTT
CDR3 protein: CASSLEGNSNQPQHF

J gene: TRBJ1-2
D gene: .
V gene: TRBV7-9
clone size: .
CDR3 DNA: TGTGCCAGCAGCTTAGTGGGGGGACCGAATTATGGCTACACCTTC
CDR3 protein: CASSLVGGPNYGYTF

J gene: TRBJ1-2
D gene: .
V gene: TRBV19
clone size: .
CDR3 DNA: TGTGCCAGTAGTATAGATCGCAGGGGTGGCTACACCTTC
CDR3 protein: CASSIDRRGGYTF

J gene: TRBJ2-7
D gene: .
V gene: TRBV30
clone size: .
CDR3 DNA: TGTGCCTGGAGTTCAGGGTCACTGGAGGGGTACGAGCAGTACTTC
CDR3 protein: CAWSSGSLEGYEQYF

J gene: TRBJ2-7
D gene: TRBD1
V gene: TRBV5-1
clone size: .
CDR3 DNA: TGCGCCAGCAGCTTGTACGACAGGGTGTACGAGCAGTACTTC
CDR3 protein: CASSLYDRVYEQYF

J gene: TRBJ2-3
D gene: .
V gene: TRBV5-4
clone size: .
CDR3 DNA: TGTGCCAGCAGCCCGAGCATAGGGGAAGGGACGCAGTATTTT
CDR3 protein: CASSPSIGEGTQYF

J gene: TRBJ2-1
D gene: TRBD2
V gene: TRBV28
clone size: .
CDR3 DNA: TGTGCCAGCAGTTTGGGGGGGAGATACAATGAGCAGTTCTTC
CDR3 protein: CASSLGGRYNEQFF

J gene: TRBJ2-7
D gene: .
V gene: TRBV28
clone size: .
CDR3 DNA: TGTGCCAGCAGTTCAAATACTAGAAACTACGAGCAGTACTTC
CDR3 protein: CASSSNTRNYEQYF

J gene: TRBJ1-5
D gene: TRBD1
V gene: TRBV19
clone size: .
CDR3 DNA: TGTGCCAGTAGGCCGGGGACAGGCAGCAATCAGCCCCAGCATTTT
CDR3 protein: CASRPGTGSNQPQHF

J gene: TRBJ2-7
D gene: .
V gene: TRBV4-2
clone size: once
CDR3 DNA: TGTGCCAGCAGCCAAGGGACTCGAGGCGAGCAGTACTTC
CDR3 protein: CASSQGTRGEQYF

J gene: TRBJ1-3
D gene: TRBD1
V gene: TRBV6-4
clone size: .
CDR3 DNA: TGTGCCAGCAGGGTCGGGACAGGGGAGGAGAGTACTGGAAACACCATATATTTT
CDR3 protein: CASRVGTGEESTGNTIYF

J gene: TRBJ1-1
D gene: .
V gene: TRBV6-1
clone size: .
CDR3 DNA: TGTGCCAGCGGGGTGACAGTTCTAGACACTGAAGCTTTCTTT
CDR3 protein: CASGVTVLDTEAFF

J gene: TRBJ2-2
D gene: .
V gene: TRBV28
clone size: .
CDR3 DNA: TGTGCCAGCAGTTTACAGGGCCCCACCGGGGAGCTGTTTTTT
CDR3 protein: CASSLQGPTGELFF

J gene: TRBJ2-7
D gene: TRBD2
V gene: TRBV7-9
clone size: .
CDR3 DNA: TGTGCCAGCAGCCAGACTTTGGCGGGAGCAGTCTACGAGCAGTACTTC
CDR3 protein: CASSQTLAGAVYEQYF